Listed below are T cell receptor beta chains from one sample, sequenced in a study of T cell changes during pregnancy in multiple sclerosis. Produced via immunoSEQ multiplex PCR; TCRdb's table is partial and in-frame only. Of around 38,000 clones listed, under 95% are singletons. Specimen: CD8+ T cells from peripheral blood mononuclear cells, collected in the third trimester of pregnancy. The receptor set was obtained from a female donor with multiple sclerosis, enrolled in a pregnancy study. The CDR3 runs from the conserved cysteine through the conserved F or W. A D gene is named only where the DNA matches it firmly. For some rows the clone size is stated as once, few or many, or as a class when expanded; others skip it.

TRBV27	once	-	13	TRBJ1-5	CASSFGGSQPQHF	TGTGCCAGCAGTTTCGGCGGGAGTCAGCCCCAGCATTTT
TRBV5-1	-	TRBD1	16	TRBJ2-7	CASSLGQGQGNGEQYF	TGCGCCAGCAGCTTGGGACAGGGACAGGGGAACGGCGAGCAGTACTTC
TRBV6-4	-	-	13	TRBJ2-1	CASSPGGENEQFF	TGTGCCAGCAGCCCGGGTGGAGAGAATGAGCAGTTCTTC
TRBV7-3	-	-	14	TRBJ2-5	CASSSTGWGETQYF	TGTGCCAGCAGCTCCACGGGGTGGGGAGAGACCCAGTACTTC
TRBV28	once	-	16	TRBJ2-1	CASKETEVLRGNEQFF	TGTGCCAGCAAAGAGACAGAGGTCCTCCGCGGCAATGAGCAGTTCTTC
TRBV18	-	TRBD1	17	TRBJ2-7	CASSLTGPITRAYEQYF	TGTGCCAGCTCACTGACAGGGCCGATAACACGGGCCTACGAGCAGTACTTC
TRBV4-3	-	TRBD1	15	TRBJ2-7	CASSQMTGSVYEQYF	TGCGCCAGCAGCCAGATGACAGGGTCGGTTTACGAGCAGTACTTC
TRBV9	few	TRBD1	15	TRBJ2-7	CASSVSQGVADEQYF	TGTGCCAGCAGCGTATCCCAGGGGGTGGCGGACGAGCAGTACTTC
TRBV9	-	-	13	TRBJ2-5	CASSVALQETQYF	TGTGCCAGCAGCGTAGCCCTGCAAGAGACCCAGTACTTC
TRBV19	-	-	12	TRBJ1-5	CASSKTVPPQHF	TGTGCCAGTAGCAAAACAGTACCGCCCCAGCATTTT
TRBV28	-	TRBD2	18	TRBJ2-3	CASSSTGTSGRASDTQYF	TGTGCCAGCAGTTCCACCGGGACTAGCGGGAGGGCCTCAGATACGCAGTATTTT
TRBV11-1	-	-	15	TRBJ2-5	CASSLRLGQQETQYF	TGTGCCAGCAGCTTACGCCTCGGACAGCAAGAGACCCAGTACTTC
TRBV30	-	TRBD1	17	TRBJ1-1	CAWSLKPGTGRNTEAFF	TGTGCCTGGAGTCTAAAGCCGGGGACAGGGAGGAATACTGAAGCTTTCTTT
TRBV12-5	-	TRBD1	13	TRBJ2-2	CAGTGTNTGELFF	TGTGCTGGGACAGGTACCAACACCGGGGAGCTGTTTTTT
TRBV9	-	-	14	TRBJ2-3	CASGGIREADTQYF	TGTGCCAGCGGCGGGATAAGGGAGGCAGATACGCAGTATTTT
TRBV4-1	-	TRBD2	18	TRBJ2-1	CASSQGFGLADFYNEQFF	TGCGCCAGCAGCCAGGGGTTCGGACTAGCGGATTTCTACAATGAGCAGTTCTTC
TRBV7-2	-	-	14	TRBJ2-7	CASSLEQGVYEQYF	TGTGCCAGCAGCTTAGAACAGGGAGTGTACGAGCAGTACTTC
TRBV19	-	TRBD2	16	TRBJ2-7	CASSIFGGRSTYEQYF	TGTGCCAGTAGTATTTTCGGCGGGAGGTCTACCTACGAGCAGTACTTC
TRBV29-1	-	TRBD1	17	TRBJ2-7	CSVEVRGTGPGVYEQYF	TGCAGCGTTGAAGTGCGAGGGACAGGACCTGGGGTCTACGAGCAGTACTTC
TRBV5-8	-	-	13	TRBJ2-1	CASSRVGDNEQFF	TGTGCCAGCAGCCGGGTCGGGGACAATGAGCAGTTCTTC
TRBV7-6	-	TRBD2	13	TRBJ2-7	CASSLSGGYEQYF	TGTGCCAGCAGCTTATCGGGGGGGTACGAGCAGTACTTC
TRBV5-1	-	-	18	TRBJ2-7	CASSPIVDTGTLSYEQYF	TGCGCCAGCAGCCCTATAGTTGACACCGGGACACTATCCTACGAGCAGTACTTC
TRBV15	-	TRBD1	15	TRBJ2-7	CATSRGQGARDEQYF	TGTGCCACCAGCAGGGGACAGGGGGCGAGGGACGAGCAGTACTTC
TRBV7-9	-	-	15	TRBJ2-2	CASKDRRDEAGELFF	TGTGCCAGCAAGGACAGGAGGGATGAGGCCGGGGAGCTGTTTTTT
TRBV12-2	-	-	18	TRBJ2-1	CASRLASRLADTYNEQFF	TGTGCAAGTCGCTTAGCGTCCCGGCTAGCGGATACCTACAATGAGCAGTTCTTC
TRBV7-9	-	TRBD2	15	TRBJ2-1	CASSLLALAGNEQFF	TGTGCCAGCAGCTTGTTGGCTTTAGCGGGAAATGAGCAGTTCTTC
TRBV18	-	TRBD1	15	TRBJ2-7	CASSPLQGVWYEQYF	TGTGCCAGCTCACCATTACAGGGGGTTTGGTACGAGCAGTACTTC
TRBV4-2	-	-	12	TRBJ2-7	CASSQVSDEQYF	TGTGCCAGCAGCCAAGTGAGTGACGAGCAGTACTTC
TRBV27	-	TRBD2	20	TRBJ2-2	CASSLSGSGRAGGATGELFF	TGTGCCAGCAGTTTATCGGGAAGCGGGAGGGCCGGGGGGGCCACCGGAGAGCTGTTTTTT
TRBV4-3	-	TRBD2	15	TRBJ2-5	CASSQTSGQGETQYF	TGCGCCAGCAGTCAGACTAGCGGCCAGGGGGAGACCCAGTACTTC